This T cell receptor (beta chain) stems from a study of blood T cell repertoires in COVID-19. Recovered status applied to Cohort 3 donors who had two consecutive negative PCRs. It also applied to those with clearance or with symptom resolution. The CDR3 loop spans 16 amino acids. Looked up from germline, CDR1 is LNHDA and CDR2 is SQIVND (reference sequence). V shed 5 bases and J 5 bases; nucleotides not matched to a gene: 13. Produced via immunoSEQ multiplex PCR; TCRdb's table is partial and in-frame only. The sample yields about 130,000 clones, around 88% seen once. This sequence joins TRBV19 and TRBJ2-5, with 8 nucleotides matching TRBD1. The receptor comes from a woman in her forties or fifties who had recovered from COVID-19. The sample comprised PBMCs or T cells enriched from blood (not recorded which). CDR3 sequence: CASSPNQGALRETQYF. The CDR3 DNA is TGTGCCAGTAGTCCTAACCAGGGGGCGTTGAGGGAGACCCAGTACTTC.